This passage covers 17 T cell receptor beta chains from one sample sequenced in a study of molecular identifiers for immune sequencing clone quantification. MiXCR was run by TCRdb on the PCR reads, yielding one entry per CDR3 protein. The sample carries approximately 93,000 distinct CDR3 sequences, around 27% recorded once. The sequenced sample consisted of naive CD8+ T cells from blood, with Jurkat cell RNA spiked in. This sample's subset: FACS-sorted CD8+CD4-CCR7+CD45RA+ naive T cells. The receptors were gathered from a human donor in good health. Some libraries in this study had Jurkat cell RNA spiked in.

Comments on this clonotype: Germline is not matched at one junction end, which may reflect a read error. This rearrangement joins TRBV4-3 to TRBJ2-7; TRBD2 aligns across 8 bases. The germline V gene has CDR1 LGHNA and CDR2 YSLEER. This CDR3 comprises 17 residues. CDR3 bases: TGCGCCAGCAGCCAAGGGACGGTCCGGGGGGGCGCGGACGGGCAGTGCTTC. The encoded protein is CASSQGTVRGGADGQCF.

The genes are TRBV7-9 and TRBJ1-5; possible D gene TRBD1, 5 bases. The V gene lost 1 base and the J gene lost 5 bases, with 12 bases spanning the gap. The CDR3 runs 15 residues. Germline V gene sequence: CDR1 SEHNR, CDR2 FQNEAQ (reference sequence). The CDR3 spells CASSLDAGLHQPQHF. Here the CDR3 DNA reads TGTGCCAGCAGCTTAGATGCAGGGCTCCATCAGCCCCAGCATTTT.

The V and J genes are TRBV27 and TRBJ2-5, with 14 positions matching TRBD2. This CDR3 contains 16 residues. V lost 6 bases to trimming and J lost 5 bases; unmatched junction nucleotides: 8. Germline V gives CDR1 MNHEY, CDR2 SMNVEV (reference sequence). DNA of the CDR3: TGTGCCAGCAGCCCGGGACTAGCGGGAGCTCAGGAGACCCAGTACTTC. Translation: CASSPGLAGAQETQYF.

The CDR3, as DNA: TGTGCCAGCAGTTTTATGGGGATCCAAGAGACCCAGTACTTC. Encoded protein: CASSFMGIQETQYF. The chain carries TRBV12-3 or TRBV12-4 and TRBJ2-5; D unclear. V lost 3 bases, J lost 1 base, and 9 bases lay in between. CDR3 length: 14 amino acids.

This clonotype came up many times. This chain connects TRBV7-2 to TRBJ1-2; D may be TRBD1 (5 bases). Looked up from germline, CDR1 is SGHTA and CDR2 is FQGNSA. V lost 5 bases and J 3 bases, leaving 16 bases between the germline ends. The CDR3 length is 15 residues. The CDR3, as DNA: TGTGCCAGCAGCCACTGGGACTCCCCGTACTATGGCTACACCTTC. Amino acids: CASSHWDSPYYGYTF.

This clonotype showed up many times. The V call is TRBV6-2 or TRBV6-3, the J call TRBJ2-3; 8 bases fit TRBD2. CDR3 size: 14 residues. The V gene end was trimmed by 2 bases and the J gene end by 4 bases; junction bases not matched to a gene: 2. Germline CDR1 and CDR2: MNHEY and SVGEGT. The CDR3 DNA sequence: TGTGCCAGCAGTTACGCGACTAGCGCAGATACGCAGTATTTT. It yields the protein CASSYATSADTQYF.

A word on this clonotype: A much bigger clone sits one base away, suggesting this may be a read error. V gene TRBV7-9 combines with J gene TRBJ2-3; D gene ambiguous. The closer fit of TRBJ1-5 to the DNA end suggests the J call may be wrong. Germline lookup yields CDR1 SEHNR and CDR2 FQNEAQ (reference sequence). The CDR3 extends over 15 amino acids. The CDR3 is CASSPDSTRADTQHF. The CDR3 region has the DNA TGTGCCAGCAGCCCCGACTCCACCCGTGCAGATACGCAGCATTTT.

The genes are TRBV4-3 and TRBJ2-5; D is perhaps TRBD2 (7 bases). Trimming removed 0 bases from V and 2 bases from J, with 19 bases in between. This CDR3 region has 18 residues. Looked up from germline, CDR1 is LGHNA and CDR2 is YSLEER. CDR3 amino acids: CASSQEWGGPILQETQYF. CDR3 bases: TGCGCCAGCAGCCAAGAGTGGGGGGGGCCCATCCTTCAAGAGACCCAGTACTTC.

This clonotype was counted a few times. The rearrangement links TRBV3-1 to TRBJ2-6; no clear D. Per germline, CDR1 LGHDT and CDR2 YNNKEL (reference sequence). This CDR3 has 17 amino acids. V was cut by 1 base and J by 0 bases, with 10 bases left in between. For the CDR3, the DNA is TGTGCCAGCAGCCAAGGGGTTTTGAACTCTGGGGCCAACGTCCTGACTTTC. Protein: CASSQGVLNSGANVLTF. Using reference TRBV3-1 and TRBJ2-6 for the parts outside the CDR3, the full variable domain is DTAVSQTPKYLVTQMGNDKSIKCEQNLGHDTMYWYKQDSKKFLKIMFSYNNKELIINETVPNRFSPKSPDKAHLNLHINSLELGDSAVYFCASSQGVLNSGANVLTFGAGSRLTVL.

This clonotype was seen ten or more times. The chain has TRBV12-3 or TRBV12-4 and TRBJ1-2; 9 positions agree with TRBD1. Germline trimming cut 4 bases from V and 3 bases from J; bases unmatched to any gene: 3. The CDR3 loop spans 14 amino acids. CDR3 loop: CASSSTGGYYGYTF. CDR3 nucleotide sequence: TGTGCCAGCAGTTCCACAGGGGGCTACTATGGCTACACCTTC.

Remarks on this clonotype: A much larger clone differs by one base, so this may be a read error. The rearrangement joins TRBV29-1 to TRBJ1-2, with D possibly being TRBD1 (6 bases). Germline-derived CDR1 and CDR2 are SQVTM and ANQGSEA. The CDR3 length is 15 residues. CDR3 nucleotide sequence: TGCGGCGTTGATTCGCCAGGGGAAGTTGGCTATGGCTACACCTTC. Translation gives CGVDSPGEVGYGYTF.

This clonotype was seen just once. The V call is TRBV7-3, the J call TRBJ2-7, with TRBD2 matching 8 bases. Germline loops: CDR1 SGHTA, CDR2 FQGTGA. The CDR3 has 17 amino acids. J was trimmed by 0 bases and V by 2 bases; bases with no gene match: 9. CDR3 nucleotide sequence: TGTGCCAGCAGCTTATGCGCCTCAGCGGGAGCCTCCTACGAGCAGTACTTC. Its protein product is CASSLCASAGASYEQYF.

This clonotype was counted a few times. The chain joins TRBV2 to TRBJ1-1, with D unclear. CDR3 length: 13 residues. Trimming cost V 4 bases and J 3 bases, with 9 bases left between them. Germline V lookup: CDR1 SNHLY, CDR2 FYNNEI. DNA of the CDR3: TGTGCCAGCAGTGGCGTCGGGTACACTGAAGCTTTCTTT. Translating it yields CASSGVGYTEAFF.

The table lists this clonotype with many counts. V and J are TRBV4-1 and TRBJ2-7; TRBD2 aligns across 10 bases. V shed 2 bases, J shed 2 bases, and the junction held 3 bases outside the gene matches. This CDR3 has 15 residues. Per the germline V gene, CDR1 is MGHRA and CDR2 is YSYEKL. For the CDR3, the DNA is TGCGCCAGCAGCCAACTAGCGGGGGCCCCCTACGAGCAGTACTTC. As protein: CASSQLAGAPYEQYF.

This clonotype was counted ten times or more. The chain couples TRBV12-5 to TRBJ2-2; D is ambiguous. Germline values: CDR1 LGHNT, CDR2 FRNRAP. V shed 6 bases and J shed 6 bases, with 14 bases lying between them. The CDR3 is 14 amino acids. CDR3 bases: TGTGCTAGTGGCCAGGACCTCCGGGCCGGGGAGCTGTTTTTT. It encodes CASGQDLRAGELFF.

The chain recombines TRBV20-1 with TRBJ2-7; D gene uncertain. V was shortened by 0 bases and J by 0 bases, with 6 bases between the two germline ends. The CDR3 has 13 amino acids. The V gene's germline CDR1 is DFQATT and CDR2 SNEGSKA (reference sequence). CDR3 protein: CSARDTTSYEQYF. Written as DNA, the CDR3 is TGCAGTGCTAGAGACACGACCTCCTACGAGCAGTACTTC.

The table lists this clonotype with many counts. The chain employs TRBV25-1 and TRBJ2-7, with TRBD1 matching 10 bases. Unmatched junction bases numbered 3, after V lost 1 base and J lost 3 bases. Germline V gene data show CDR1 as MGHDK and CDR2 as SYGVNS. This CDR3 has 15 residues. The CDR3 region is CASSEWGTGDYEQYF. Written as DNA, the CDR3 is TGTGCCAGCAGTGAATGGGGGACAGGGGACTACGAGCAGTACTTC.